The clone carrying this T cell receptor beta chain was picked up many times. Its antigen is currently unknown. Amplification targeted TCR beta CDR3 regions from RNA transcripts. HTBI primers were used for first-round RT-PCR of the TCR CDR3. TCRdb ran MiXCR on the multiplex PCR reads and lists one entry per CDR3 protein. Of over 500,000 distinct CDR3 sequences detected, 15% to 20% appear once; the ten largest clones hold roughly 18%. The source of the sample is a study of T cells in Graves' hyperthyroidism and ophthalmopathy. Study in general: Before any treatment, at initial diagnosis, peripheral blood was collected. Findings and limits, study-wide: Ophthalmopathy stood apart from stable hyperthyroidism in a 13 V-J model. Most thyroid clonotypes that were expanded above 0.001 also turned up in blood.

The V end was cut by 2 bases, the J end by 1 base, with 12 bases between. Germline lookup yields CDR1 DFQATT and CDR2 SNEGSKA (reference sequence). CDR3 length: 14 amino acids. The origin of this receptor is a woman between 18 and 30 years old with Graves' ophthalmopathy. The sample was blood. The chain has TRBV20-1 and TRBJ2-7, with TRBD1 as a possible D gene (5 bases). The CDR3 region is CSARRTQPSYEQYF. In nucleotides, the CDR3 is TGCAGTGCTAGAAGGACACAGCCATCCTACGAGCAGTACTTC.